This entry lists 5 T cell receptor beta chains sequenced from one sample in a study of read filtering for tumor transcriptome and immune sequencing. This library used approximately 0.4 ug RNA and molecular barcoded adaptors spanning alpha/delta and beta/gamma chains. TCRdb analysed the reads with MiXCR anew, one entry per CDR3 protein. The data contain 50,000 to 65,000 distinct CDR3 sequences, roughly 19% of them seen just once; the ten biggest clones take up about 14%. Sequences were obtained from a population of CD138-negative cells sorted from bone marrow. These receptors all come from a donor aged 40 or older with multiple myeloma.

The sample holds many counts of this clonotype. The rearrangement links TRBV20-1 to TRBJ2-2; no clear D gene. Germline V gene lookup returns CDR1 DFQATT and CDR2 SNEGSKA (reference sequence). V was clipped by 0 bases and J by 0 bases, with 14 bases between them. The CDR3 contains 17 residues. Written as DNA, the CDR3 is TGCAGTGCTAGAGAGGCCCGCGTTCCGACGAACACCGGGGAGCTGTTTTTT. Its protein is CSAREARVPTNTGELFF.

The rearrangement joins TRBV18 to TRBJ2-2, with D hard to call. This CDR3 has 16 residues. Germline CDR1 reads KGHSH; CDR2 reads LQKENI. V lost 2 bases and J lost 0, with 10 bases in between. The CDR3 sequence: CASSPRPPANTGELFF. CDR3 coding DNA: TGTGCCAGCTCACCAAGGCCTCCAGCGAACACCGGGGAGCTGTTTTTT.

This clonotype was counted at least ten times. The chain is built from TRBV28 and TRBJ2-7; weak D call: TRBD2 (7 bases). The CDR3 runs 16 residues. With 3 bases removed from V and 4 bases from J, the gap between germline ends came to 19 bases. Looked up from germline, CDR1 is MDHEN and CDR2 is SYDVKM. Here the CDR3 DNA reads TGTGCCAGCAGTTTGGGGGGGGGCACATTGGGGTACGAGCAGTACTTC. This sequence encodes CASSLGGGTLGYEQYF.

Concerning this clonotype itself: A far bigger clonotype differs at one base, so this is likely a read error. This chain connects TRBV6-1 to TRBJ2-1; D not resolved. This CDR3 comprises 15 residues. Germline values: CDR1 MNHNS, CDR2 SASEGT. The CDR3 reads CASRGIESSYNERFF. The CDR3 DNA reads TGTGCCAGCAGGGGTATCGAGAGCTCCTACAATGAGCGGTTCTTC.

As to this clonotype: A read error is possible here, since a much larger clone lies one base away. For the CDR3, the DNA is TGTGCCAGCAGCAGAGCCCCCTCTACTAGGAATGGGCAGTTCTTC. As protein: CASSRAPSTRNGQFF. The chain combines TRBV7-2 with TRBJ2-1; the D gene is possibly TRBD2 (5 bases). The CDR3 has 15 residues. Germline CDR1 is SGHTA and CDR2 is FQGNSA.